These 26 T cell receptor beta chains were sequenced from one sample in a study of neurological immune-mediated disorders. TCRdb passed the 5' RACE reads through MiXCR, listing each CDR3 protein once. The table includes fewer than 40,000 distinct CDR3 sequences, 4% to 5.5% detected once. The sample was PBMCs. The receptors originated from a man in his late teens or twenties in good health.

This clonotype appeared many times. The rearrangement links TRBV5-5 to TRBJ1-1; 7 nucleotides agree with TRBD1. This CDR3 region has 13 residues. Trimming cost V 1 base and J 4 bases; bases outside gene matches: 1. CDR1 is SGHKS, CDR2 YYEKEE, per germline (reference sequence). The CDR3 DNA follows: TGTGCCAGCAGCTTGAGGACAGGCACTGAAGCTTTCTTT. Its protein product is CASSLRTGTEAFF.

In this sample, this clonotype turned up many times. The chain links TRBV6-4 to TRBJ1-1; no clear D. V lost 4 bases and J 7 bases, leaving 13 bases between the germline ends. Germline V gene sequence: CDR1 MRHNA, CDR2 SNTAGT. The CDR3 covers 13 residues. CDR3 in amino acids: CASSASPAGEAFF. CDR3 nucleotide sequence: TGTGCCAGCAGTGCCTCTCCGGCGGGTGAAGCTTTCTTT.

This chain links TRBV28 with TRBJ2-7; D may be TRBD1 or TRBD2 (5 bases each). This CDR3 comprises 14 residues. Per germline, CDR1 MDHEN and CDR2 SYDVKM. V lost 6 bases and J lost 3, with 15 bases in between. The CDR3 loop reads CASSLLRGYYEQYF. The CDR3 nucleotides are TGTGCCAGCAGCCTTTTGAGGGGATACTACGAGCAGTACTTC.

This clonotype was picked up many times. This rearrangement joins TRBV20-1 to TRBJ2-5; 7 nucleotides match TRBD1. The CDR3 totals 15 residues. Germline CDR1 is DFQATT and CDR2 is SNEGSKA (reference sequence). Trimming at V came to 6 bases and at J to 4 bases, leaving 14 bases not matched to a gene. The CDR3 here is CSAPRGQGVGETQYF. Written as DNA, the CDR3 is TGCAGTGCCCCCCGCGGGCAGGGGGTAGGAGAGACCCAGTACTTC.

This clonotype was counted ten times or more. This chain links TRBV12-3 or TRBV12-4 with TRBJ1-3; TRBD1 agrees at 7 bases. With V trimmed by 7 bases and J by 3 bases, 6 bases remained unmatched. CDR3 length: 14 residues. This chain's CDR3 is CASKPGGNGNTIYF. CDR3 DNA: TGTGCCAGCAAACCAGGGGGAAATGGAAACACCATATATTTT.

The CDR3 bases are TGTGCCAGCAGCACCGGGACAGCGTATGGCTACACCTTC. Protein: CASSTGTAYGYTF. This chain uses TRBV7-2 with TRBJ1-2; 7 positions match TRBD1. There are 13 residues in the CDR3. Looked up from germline, CDR1 is SGHTA and CDR2 is FQGNSA. J gave up 5 bases and V 5 bases, and 5 bases lay outside the gene matches.

The table lists this clonotype with many counts. This chain joins TRBV20-1 and TRBJ2-1; 14 positions agree with TRBD2. This CDR3 is built from 15 residues. Losses at the gene ends were 3 bases for V and 7 bases for J; bases not matched to a gene: 5. Germline V gene data show CDR1 as DFQATT and CDR2 as SNEGSKA (reference sequence). Here the CDR3 reads CSASHGLAGGNEQFF. The CDR3 DNA reads as TGCAGTGCTAGTCACGGACTAGCGGGGGGAAATGAGCAGTTCTTC.

This clonotype was counted many times. The gene calls are TRBV3-1 and TRBJ1-2; D remains unclear. Deletions cut 6 bases from V and 4 bases from J, with 9 bases between. The CDR3 consists of 12 residues. Germline loops: CDR1 LGHDT, CDR2 YNNKEL (reference sequence). This CDR3 reads CASRDSLYGYTF. In DNA form, the CDR3 reads TGTGCCAGCAGGGATAGTCTCTATGGCTACACCTTC.

The table lists this clonotype with many counts. This chain uses TRBV7-2 with TRBJ2-1; the D is unclear. CDR3 length: 12 amino acids. The V end lost 1 base, the J end lost 6 bases, and 4 bases lay between the germline ends. Germline-derived CDR1 and CDR2 are SGHTA and FQGNSA. CDR3 bases: TGTGCCAGCAGCTTAGTTCGCAATGAGCAGTTCTTC. Translating it yields CASSLVRNEQFF. Combining the CDR3 with reference TRBV7-2 and TRBJ2-1 gives the whole variable domain GAGVSQSPSNKVTEKGKDVELRCDPISGHTALYWYRQSLGQGLEFLIYFQGNSAPDKSGLPSDRFSAERTGGSVSTLTIQRTQQEDSAVYLCASSLVRNEQFFGPGTRLTVL.

Many counts were recorded for this clonotype. J is TRBJ2-2 and V is TRBV5-5; TRBD2 aligns across 10 bases. The junction had 9 bases not matched to a gene; V was cut back by 3 bases and J by 4 bases. This CDR3 has 17 amino acids. Germline V gene data show CDR1 as SGHKS and CDR2 as YYEKEE (reference sequence). The CDR3, as DNA: TGTGCCAGCAGCTCCTATCTAGCGGGGGTTACCACCGGGGAGCTGTTTTTT. This codes for CASSSYLAGVTTGELFF.

This clonotype came up many times. The chain combines TRBV5-1 with TRBJ2-5; 11 bases are a match to TRBD1. Trimming took 4 bases from V and 1 from J; bases not matched to a gene: 6. CDR3 size: 16 residues. From germline, CDR1 is SGHRS and CDR2 YFSETQ. In nucleotides, the CDR3 is TGCGCCAGCAGCCGAGGGACAGGGGGGATCCAAGAGACCCAGTACTTC. This translates into CASSRGTGGIQETQYF.

This clonotype was recorded many times. This chain uses TRBV5-1 with TRBJ2-7, with D uncertain. V was trimmed by 0 bases and J by 3 bases, leaving 13 bases between them. This CDR3 is 15 amino acids long. Germline-derived CDR1 and CDR2 are SGHRS and YFSETQ. In DNA, the CDR3 is TGCGCCAGCAGCTTGGGTACGGGCCTGGGCTACGAGCAGTACTTC. Translated, it gives CASSLGTGLGYEQYF.

This clonotype has at least ten counts. The chain is built from TRBV6-5 and TRBJ2-3, with D possibly TRBD1 on 5 matching bases. Germline V gene data show CDR1 as MNHEY and CDR2 as SVGAGI. V was pared by 3 bases and J by 3 bases, with 10 bases between. The CDR3 runs 14 residues. This CDR3 reads CASSYSTVTDTQYF. Here the CDR3 DNA reads TGTGCCAGCAGTTATTCGACAGTAACAGATACGCAGTATTTT.

This clonotype was picked up many times. The chain uses TRBV4-1 and TRBJ1-6; D is undetermined. This CDR3 region has 18 residues. Germline assignment: CDR1 MGHRA and CDR2 YSYEKL. The V and J ends lost 1 base and 1 base respectively, with 14 bases between them. The CDR3 DNA is TGCGCCAGCAGCCAAGTGTGGGATCCTGGATCCTATAATTCACCCCTCCACTTT. Its translation: CASSQVWDPGSYNSPLHF.

This clonotype was seen many times. V is TRBV7-9 and J is TRBJ1-6; TRBD1 is a possible D gene (5 bases). Germline V gene lookup returns CDR1 SEHNR and CDR2 FQNEAQ (reference sequence). V lost 4 bases and J lost 9, with 16 bases in between. The CDR3 runs 15 residues. CDR3 nucleotides: TGTGCCAGCAGCTCAACAATAGGGGTCTTTTCACCCCTCCACTTT. It encodes CASSSTIGVFSPLHF.

This clonotype was seen repeatedly, ten times or more. CDR3 coding DNA: TGCGCCAGCAGCCAACTCCCTTCGGACAATGAGCAGTTCTTC. It is translated as CASSQLPSDNEQFF. V usage is TRBV4-3 and J usage is TRBJ2-1; no firm D call. V dropped 2 bases and J dropped 5 bases, with 10 bases sitting between them. The V gene's germline CDR1 is LGHNA and CDR2 YSLEER. This CDR3 spans 14 amino acids.

This clonotype has ten or more counts. This chain links TRBV5-5 with TRBJ2-3; 9 bases align to TRBD2. V dropped 0 bases and J dropped 5; count of bases not matched to a gene: 4. Germline V gene sequence: CDR1 SGHKS, CDR2 YYEKEE (reference sequence). The CDR3 contains 15 residues. The CDR3 bases are TGTGCCAGCAGCTTGGGCGGGGGGGCCATAGATACGCAGTATTTT. Translated: CASSLGGGAIDTQYF.

Many counts were recorded for this clonotype. In DNA, the CDR3 is TGTGCCAGCAGTGGGACTAGCCGGGATGACAATGAGCAGTTCTTC. It translates to CASSGTSRDDNEQFF. The chain links TRBV25-1 to TRBJ2-1, with TRBD2 identical over 8 bases. V was pared by 4 bases and J by 5 bases, with 7 bases of the junction left unmatched. CDR1 and CDR2 (germline): MGHDK, SYGVNS. This CDR3 is built from 15 residues. Based on the CDR3 plus reference TRBV25-1 and TRBJ2-1, the full variable domain is EADIYQTPRYLVIGTGKKITLECSQTMGHDKMYWYQQDPGMELHLIHYSYGVNSTEKGDLSSESTVSRIRTEHFPLTLESARPSHTSQYLCASSGTSRDDNEQFFGPGTRLTVL.

This clonotype came up many times. J is TRBJ1-5 and V is TRBV20-1, with 7 bases lining up with TRBD1. The CDR3 covers 14 residues. Germline V gene lookup returns CDR1 DFQATT and CDR2 SNEGSKA (reference sequence). The V and J ends lost 2 bases and 6 bases, in that order; junction bases with no gene match: 7. The CDR3 nucleotides read TGCAGTGCTAGACGGCACAGGACAGGTCAGCCCCAGCATTTT. Its translation: CSARRHRTGQPQHF.

The table lists this clonotype with many counts. V gene TRBV20-1 combines with J gene TRBJ2-1; D remains ambiguous. This CDR3 is 14 amino acids long. V was pared by 0 bases and J by 12 bases, with 18 bases between. Germline V gives CDR1 DFQATT, CDR2 SNEGSKA (reference sequence). CDR3 sequence: CSARDMGGDAGQFF. The CDR3 nucleotides read TGCAGTGCTAGAGATATGGGTGGGGATGCTGGGCAGTTCTTC.

The V call is TRBV12-3 or TRBV12-4, the J call TRBJ2-1; 10 bases align to TRBD2. This CDR3 has 15 residues. The ends lost 6 bases at V and 4 bases at J; junction bases unmatched: 6. CDR3 region: CASRDRSGGYNEQFF. The CDR3 DNA follows: TGTGCCAGCAGAGACCGTAGCGGGGGGTACAATGAGCAGTTCTTC.

There are many counts of this clonotype. The chain joins TRBV20-1 to TRBJ2-3; D may match TRBD1 or TRBD2 (6 bases each). The CDR3 is 12 residues long. Per the germline V gene, CDR1 is DFQATT and CDR2 is SNEGSKA (reference sequence). V was clipped by 4 bases and J by 8 bases, with 13 bases between them. CDR3 coding DNA: TGCAGTGCTAATCTACAGGGAGGTACGCAGTATTTT. It yields the protein CSANLQGGTQYF.

Many counts were recorded for this clonotype. The V and J genes are TRBV3-1 and TRBJ2-3; TRBD2 aligns across 11 bases. The trim removed 6 bases at V and 8 bases at J, leaving 7 bases unmatched. The CDR3 length is 14 residues. CDR1 is LGHDT and CDR2 is YNNKEL in the germline V gene (reference sequence). In DNA form, the CDR3 reads TGTGCCAGCAGGGCTAGCGGGGGGAGCCGTACGCAGTATTTT. Amino acids: CASRASGGSRTQYF.

This clonotype was found many times. This rearrangement joins TRBV20-1 to TRBJ2-7; TRBD1 matches 7 bases. The CDR3 has 13 amino acids. Germline CDR1 reads DFQATT; CDR2 reads SNEGSKA (reference sequence). J was trimmed by 10 bases and V by 0 bases; bases with no gene match: 9. DNA of the CDR3: TGCAGTGCTAGAGATCTCACAGGGGACAGCCAGTACTTC. Amino acids: CSARDLTGDSQYF.

This clonotype was detected ten times or more. The chain joins TRBV5-1 to TRBJ1-1; no reliable D call. The CDR3 contains 15 residues. V dropped 0 bases and J dropped 1 base, with 10 bases sitting between them. Germline values: CDR1 SGHRS, CDR2 YFSETQ. The CDR3 loop is CASSLDGQENTEAFF. The CDR3 DNA reads TGCGCCAGCAGCTTGGATGGGCAGGAGAACACTGAAGCTTTCTTT.

The table lists this clonotype with many counts. The chain couples TRBV20-1 to TRBJ2-7, with 10 bases lining up with TRBD1. V trimming: 6 bases; J trimming: 6 bases; junction bases outside the gene matches: 14. The CDR3 totals 15 residues. Germline V CDR1 and CDR2: DFQATT, SNEGSKA (reference sequence). This chain's CDR3 is CSALTGQGGSSEQYF. The CDR3 nucleotides read TGCAGTGCCCTGACCGGACAGGGGGGTTCGTCCGAGCAGTACTTC.